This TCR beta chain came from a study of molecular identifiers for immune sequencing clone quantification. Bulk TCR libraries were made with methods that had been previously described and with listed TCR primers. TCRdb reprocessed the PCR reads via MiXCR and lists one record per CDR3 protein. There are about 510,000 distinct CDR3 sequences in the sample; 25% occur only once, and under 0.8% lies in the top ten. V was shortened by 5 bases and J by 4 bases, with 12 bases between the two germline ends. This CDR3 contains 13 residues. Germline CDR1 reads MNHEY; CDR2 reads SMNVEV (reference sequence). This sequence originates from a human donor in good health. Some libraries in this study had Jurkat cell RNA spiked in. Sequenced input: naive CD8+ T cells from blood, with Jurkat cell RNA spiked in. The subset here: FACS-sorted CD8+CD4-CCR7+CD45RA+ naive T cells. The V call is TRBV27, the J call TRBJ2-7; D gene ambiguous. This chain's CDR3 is CASSPNDGYEQYF. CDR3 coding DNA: TGTGCCAGCAGTCCGAATGACGGATACGAGCAGTACTTC.